This TCR beta chain is drawn from a study of blood T cell repertoires in COVID-19. About the research overall: COVID-19 samples from acute and convalescent phases originated in the United States, Italy and Spain. T cells, B-cell-depleted T cells, or PBMCs supplied cDNA or gDNA.

The CDR3 contains 14 residues. V lost 3 bases to trimming and J lost 4 bases, with 10 bases between them. Germline loops: CDR1 LGHDT, CDR2 YNNKEL (reference sequence). In the authors' methods: Amplification of reference gene primers was used by the study to estimate nucleated cell counts. This table comes from immunoSEQ multiplex PCR, and its TCRdb copy is limited to in-frame clones, with some not included. That table is the source of V, J and clone size, and D and trimming were worked out from the DNA. This table has roughly 240,000 clones, approximately 84% appearing once. This sequence originates from a woman aged 25-40 years who had recovered from COVID-19. This chain links TRBV3-1 (or the pseudogene TRBV3-2) with TRBJ2-1; weak D call: TRBD1 (6 bases). What was sequenced was peripheral blood. The CDR3 sequence: CASSQGTPYNEQFF. The DNA of the CDR3 is TGTGCCAGCAGCCAGGGGACACCTTACAATGAGCAGTTCTTC.